The clone carrying this T cell receptor beta chain appeared many times. The target antigen is unknown. The data were obtained in a study of CD8+CD57+ T cells in acquired aplastic anemia. Whole-study context: Yields of DNA that came from sorted CD4+ and CD8+ cells averaged roughly 3.2 ug. Where healthy donors were concerned, CD4+ cells averaged approximately 9.9 million reads.

Study findings and constraints: Patients were compared with controls for CD8+ Simpson's diversity, and no significant difference emerged. Patients had around 28 CD8+ CDR3 sequences in common with controls (the shared set).

Investigators profiled TCR beta VDJ and CDR3 from genomic DNA template. TCRdb processed the reads anew with MiXCR; each CDR3 protein has one entry. The sample records about 150,000 distinct CDR3 sequences, 40% to 45% being singletons. V lost 3 bases and J lost 5; bases outside the gene matches: 4. This CDR3 has 13 amino acids. Germline V gene sequence: CDR1 SGHRS, CDR2 YFSETQ. The rearrangement links TRBV5-1 to TRBJ1-1; 7 positions agree with TRBD1. The sample was sorted CD4+, CD8+, or CD8+CD57+ T cells (not recorded which) from PBMCs. The receptor's source is a human donor in good health, serving as a control. CDR3 loop: CASSSDRRTEAFF. CDR3 sequence (DNA): TGCGCCAGCAGCTCGGACAGGAGGACTGAAGCTTTCTTT.